The 27 T cell receptor beta chains below all came from one sample that was sequenced in a study of shared clonotypes between healthy human individuals. TCRdb keeps only in-frame clones here, not all; method: immunoSEQ multiplex PCR. The sample comprises about 1.1 million clones, 77% of which are singletons, and roughly 0.9% rests with the top ten. The sequencing input was memory CD4+ T cells from PBMCs. Stated subset: CD45RA-negative fraction. Receptors were obtained from a man aged 18-30 years in good health. Some clones in this sample may be carry-over from other donors' samples.

This clone turned up a few times. The chain has TRBV4-1 and TRBJ2-7; a weak D match, TRBD2 (6 bases). The CDR3 covers 14 residues. With 4 bases removed from V and 0 bases from J, the gap between germline ends came to 10 bases. The V gene's germline CDR1 is MGHRA and CDR2 YSYEKL. The CDR3 spells CASSRRENSYEQYF. The CDR3 region has the DNA TGCGCCAGCAGCCGCCGGGAGAACTCCTACGAGCAGTACTTC.

The chain couples TRBV10-3 to TRBJ1-2; TRBD1 matches 10 bases. Germline lookup yields CDR1 ENHRY and CDR2 SYGVKD. The CDR3 sequence is 15 residues long. V trimming: 6 bases; J trimming: 8 bases; junction bases outside the gene matches: 12. CDR3 DNA: TGTGCCATCAGACCCGGGACAGGGGCCACCGTGGGCTACACCTTC. Protein: CAIRPGTGATVGYTF.

A note on this clone: One end of the junction varies from germline; a read error may be responsible. This chain joins TRBV4-1 and TRBJ2-1, with 7 bases aligning to TRBD2. Looked up from germline, CDR1 is MGHRA and CDR2 is YSYEKL. This CDR3 is 16 amino acids long. Here the CDR3 reads CASSQEFSGSYNEQFF. The CDR3 nucleotides read TGTGCCAGCAGCCAAGAGTTTAGCGGGTCCTACAATGAGCAGTTCTTC.

Of note for this clone: Other DNA sequences of this sample code for an identical CDR3. V usage is TRBV4-1 and J usage is TRBJ2-3; 7 positions match TRBD2. This CDR3 comprises 15 residues. Germline CDR1 MGHRA, CDR2 YSYEKL. The V gene end was trimmed by 4 bases and the J gene end by 5 bases; junction bases not matched to a gene: 9. CDR3 nucleotides: TGCGCCAGCAGCCTGGGGGGGGAGGGCGAAGATACGCAGTATTTT. This sequence encodes CASSLGGEGEDTQYF.

The chain uses TRBV7-2 and TRBJ2-5; 9 nucleotides line up with TRBD1. V dropped 8 bases and J dropped 7; count of bases not matched to a gene: 11. The CDR3 consists of 14 residues. Germline CDR1 and CDR2: SGHTA and FQGNSA. Here the CDR3 DNA reads TGTGCCAGCTTGGCACAGGGGGCCGGAGGGACCCAGTACTTC. It yields the protein CASLAQGAGGTQYF.

The chain links TRBV4-1 to TRBJ1-1; TRBD1 might be the D (5 bases). Germline V lookup: CDR1 MGHRA, CDR2 YSYEKL. V lost 2 bases to trimming and J lost 10 bases, with 14 bases between them. CDR3 length equals 13 residues. CDR3 coding DNA: TGCGCCAGCAGCCAACATGGGACCCTCGGAGCTTTCTTT. Translating it yields CASSQHGTLGAFF.

This clone was observed a single time. Other DNA sequences in the same sample also yield this CDR3. This chain uses TRBV18 with TRBJ2-7; the match to TRBD2 covers 8 bases. Per the germline V gene, CDR1 is KGHSH and CDR2 is LQKENI. Trimming at V came to 0 bases and at J to 2 bases, leaving 0 bases not matched to a gene. This CDR3 has 14 amino acids. The CDR3 DNA reads as TGTGCCAGCTCACCACCTAGCGGGACCTACGAGCAGTACTTC. Protein: CASSPPSGTYEQYF.

The rearrangement links TRBV29-1 to TRBJ1-1; D gene unclear. CDR1 SQVTM and CDR2 ANQGSEA come from the germline V gene. CDR3 length: 14 residues. V was cut by 1 base and J by 0 bases, with 9 bases left in between. CDR3 in amino acids: CSVEGHLMNTEAFF. CDR3 DNA sequence: TGCAGCGTTGAAGGGCACCTGATGAACACTGAAGCTTTCTTT.

Comment on this clone: Other DNA variants within this sample encode the same CDR3. The V call is TRBV9, the J call TRBJ2-2; 11 nucleotides line up with TRBD2. Germline CDR1 and CDR2: SGDLS and YYNGEE. V gave up 0 bases and J gave up 2 bases; unmatched junction bases: 6. The CDR3 is 18 amino acids. CDR3 residues: CASSVDGGLAVNTGELFF. The CDR3 DNA sequence: TGTGCCAGCAGCGTAGACGGGGGACTAGCGGTAAACACCGGGGAGCTGTTTTTT.

As concerns this clone: This same CDR3 is encoded by further DNA sequences in the sample. The rearrangement uses TRBV2 and TRBJ1-2, with 11 bases fitting TRBD1. The ends lost 5 bases at V and 5 bases at J; junction bases unmatched: 4. This CDR3 has 14 amino acids. From germline, CDR1 is SNHLY and CDR2 FYNNEI. The CDR3 bases are TGTGCCAGCAGTTTGGGACAGGGGGGATATGGCTACACCTTC. Translation: CASSLGQGGYGYTF.

About this clone: The sample holds other DNA sequences that translate to the same CDR3. The chain couples TRBV30 to TRBJ2-5; TRBD1 agrees at 9 bases. Germline V lookup: CDR1 GTSNPN, CDR2 SVGIG (reference sequence). Germline trimming cut 2 bases from V and 5 bases from J; bases unmatched to any gene: 3. The CDR3 spans 13 residues. This CDR3 reads CAWSRQGVETQYF. The CDR3 DNA follows: TGTGCCTGGAGTCGACAGGGGGTGGAGACCCAGTACTTC.

The rearrangement uses TRBV6-5 and TRBJ1-1; D might be TRBD1 (6 bases). Trimming left V 8 bases short and J 1 base short, with 17 bases between. Germline-derived CDR1 and CDR2 are MNHEY and SVGAGI. The CDR3 sequence is 15 residues long. The DNA of the CDR3 is TGTGCCAGCTATAAACAGGGTCGGGGGAACACTGAAGCTTTCTTT. It specifies CASYKQGRGNTEAFF.

This chain links TRBV9 with TRBJ2-2, with D hard to call. Germline lookup yields CDR1 SGDLS and CDR2 YYNGEE. The CDR3 sequence is 14 residues long. Trimming took off 0 bases at V and 6 bases at J, with 9 bases between the two ends. The CDR3 spells CASSVASVAGELFF. CDR3 nucleotides: TGTGCCAGCAGCGTAGCCAGTGTGGCCGGGGAGCTGTTTTTT. Using reference TRBV9 and TRBJ2-2 for the parts outside the CDR3, the full variable domain is DSGVTQTPKHLITATGQRVTLRCSPRSGDLSVYWYQQSLDQGLQFLIQYYNGEERAKGNILERFSAQQFPDLHSELNLSSLELGDSALYFCASSVASVAGELFFGEGSRLTVL.

This chain connects TRBV11-1 to TRBJ1-1; 9 bases are a match to TRBD1. The CDR3 is made up of 15 amino acids. Germline V gene data show CDR1 as SGHAT and CDR2 as FQDESV (reference sequence). V lost 5 bases to trimming and J lost 0 bases; unmatched junction nucleotides: 4. The DNA for the CDR3 is TGTGCCAGCAGCCGGGGGACAGGGATGAACACTGAAGCTTTCTTT. It translates to CASSRGTGMNTEAFF.

This clone was observed a single time. V is TRBV11-1 and J is TRBJ2-5; D unclear. The end of the DNA aligns better with TRBJ2-7, so the J call may be wrong. CDR1 and CDR2 (germline): SGHAT, FQDESV (reference sequence). The CDR3 sequence is 11 residues long. CDR3 DNA sequence: TGTGCCAGCAGCTTCGGCCACGAGCAGTACTTC. It codes for CASSFGHEQYF.

The sample holds many counts of this clone. The rearrangement joins TRBV7-8 to TRBJ2-2, with D tentatively TRBD1 or TRBD2 (6 bases each). CDR1 and CDR2 from the germline V gene are SGHVS and FQNEAQ. V lost 7 bases to trimming and J lost 4 bases, with 16 bases between them. CDR3 length: 15 amino acids. The CDR3 loop reads CASTPRGQSTGELFF. The CDR3 nucleotides read TGTGCCAGCACCCCACGGGGGCAGAGCACCGGGGAGCTGTTTTTT. The full variable domain, completed using reference TRBV7-8 and TRBJ2-2, is GAGVSQSPRYKVAKRGQDVALRCDPISGHVSLFWYQQALGQGPEFLTYFQNEAQLDKSGLPSDRFFAERPEGSVSTLKIQRTQQEDSAVYLCASTPRGQSTGELFFGEGSRLTVL.

The table lists this clone with a count of one. V gene TRBV4-1 combines with J gene TRBJ2-5; D unclear. Germline CDR1 and CDR2: MGHRA and YSYEKL. The germline V and J ends were trimmed by 1 base and 0 bases, with 9 bases remaining between them. CDR3 length: 15 amino acids. CDR3 coding DNA: TGCGCCAGCAGCCAAGGGACGGAGTACCAAGAGACCCAGTACTTC. It specifies CASSQGTEYQETQYF.

V gene TRBV7-9 combines with J gene TRBJ2-6; D gene unclear. CDR3 length equals 15 residues. V shed 6 bases and J shed 0 bases, with 9 bases lying between them. Germline assignment: CDR1 SEHNR and CDR2 FQNEAQ (reference sequence). The CDR3, as DNA: TGTGCCAGCAGTTTAATGGGCTCTGGGGCCAACGTCCTGACTTTC. It yields the protein CASSLMGSGANVLTF. Full variable domain (outside the CDR3, taken from reference TRBV7-9 and TRBJ2-6): DTGVSQNPRHKITKRGQNVTFRCDPISEHNRLYWYRQTLGQGPEFLTYFQNEAQLEKSRLLSDRFSAERPKGSFSTLEIQRTEQGDSAMYLCASSLMGSGANVLTFGAGSRLTVL.

In its sample, this clone was seen a few times. The chain carries TRBV2 and TRBJ1-2, with D hard to call. Trimming removed 1 base at V and 5 bases at J, with 11 bases between. The CDR3 is 14 amino acids. Germline V gives CDR1 SNHLY, CDR2 FYNNEI. For the CDR3, the DNA is TGTGCCAGCAGTGAAGGGACTTCCATTTATGGCTACACCTTC. This codes for CASSEGTSIYGYTF.

The CDR3 is CASSPGYPYTEAFF. The CDR3 bases are TGTGCCAGCTCACCGGGGTATCCTTACACTGAAGCTTTCTTT. The J gene is TRBJ1-1, the V gene TRBV18, with D unresolved. Between the trimmed V and J ends, which lost 3 bases and 3 bases, there was a span of 11 bases. This CDR3 is built from 14 residues. The germline CDR1 and CDR2 sequences are KGHSH and LQKENI.

The chain combines TRBV4-1 with TRBJ2-1; D may be TRBD1 (6 bases). CDR1 is MGHRA and CDR2 is YSYEKL in the germline V gene. Trimming left V 2 bases short and J 12 bases short, with 23 bases between. CDR3 size: 16 residues. CDR3 residues: CASSQPGTQGAHMQFF. In nucleotides, the CDR3 is TGCGCCAGCAGCCAACCCGGGACACAGGGCGCTCACATGCAGTTCTTC.

In this sample, this clone turned up a few times. The rearrangement links TRBV4-1 to TRBJ1-3; D not certain. CDR1 MGHRA and CDR2 YSYEKL come from the germline V gene. The CDR3 totals 12 residues. Trimming removed 4 bases at V and 4 bases at J, with 5 bases between. The CDR3 bases are TGCGCCAGCAGCCTGTTGGGAAACACCATATATTTT. Protein: CASSLLGNTIYF.

The chain uses TRBV11-2 and TRBJ2-1; possibly TRBD1 for D (5 bases). The germline V and J ends were trimmed by 2 bases and 0 bases, with 8 bases remaining between them. The germline V gene has CDR1 SGHAT and CDR2 FQNNGV. This CDR3 has 15 amino acids. The CDR3, as DNA: TGTGCCAGCAGCTTACCAGACAGCTCCTACAATGAGCAGTTCTTC. Its translation is CASSLPDSSYNEQFF.

This clone was counted once. V gene TRBV10-2 combines with J gene TRBJ2-3; 8 bases map to TRBD1. J gave up 2 bases and V 6 bases, and 1 base lay outside the gene matches. Germline V gene lookup returns CDR1 WSHSY and CDR2 SAAADI. The CDR3 runs to 13 residues. Written as DNA, the CDR3 is TGCGCCAGCAGACAGGGGGTCACAGATACGCAGTATTTT. Its translation: CASRQGVTDTQYF.

The chain is built from TRBV7-9 and TRBJ2-1; TRBD2 might be the D (6 bases). With 5 bases removed from V and 0 bases from J, the gap between germline ends came to 8 bases. CDR3 length: 14 residues. Germline V lookup: CDR1 SEHNR, CDR2 FQNEAQ (reference sequence). The CDR3 reads CASSAEGSYNEQFF. The CDR3 DNA is TGTGCCAGCAGCGCGGAGGGCTCCTACAATGAGCAGTTCTTC.

The chain carries TRBV5-1 and TRBJ2-2; TRBD1 might be the D (5 bases). From germline, CDR1 is SGHRS and CDR2 YFSETQ. The V and J ends lost 2 bases and 3 bases respectively, with 5 bases between them. This CDR3 is 13 amino acids long. CDR3 bases: TGCGCCAGCAGCTTCAGGGACACCGGGGAGCTGTTTTTT. Protein: CASSFRDTGELFF. The entire variable domain, with the rest obtained from reference TRBV5-1 and TRBJ2-2, is as follows: KAGVTQTPRYLIKTRGQQVTLSCSPISGHRSVSWYQQTPGQGLQFLFEYFSETQRNKGNFPGRFSGRQFSNSRSEMNVSTLELGDSALYLCASSFRDTGELFFGEGSRLTVL.

This clone was recorded at least ten times. The V gene is TRBV21-1, the J gene TRBJ2-7; TRBD1, the D gene given by the table, was not confirmed from the DNA. TRBV21-1 is labeled a pseudogene. This CDR3 contains 14 residues. CDR3 bases: TGTGCCAGCAGCCCCGGGACATTCCCCTACGAGCAGTACTTC. This encodes CASSPGTFPYEQYF.